These 30 T cell receptor beta chains came from one sample sequenced in a study of blood T cell repertoires in COVID-19. Data came from immunoSEQ multiplex PCR; TCRdb stores just in-frame clones and leaves some out. The data show some 60,000 clones, with about three quarters seen just once and approximately 20% held by the top ten. The sample was peripheral blood. These receptors were obtained from a man aged 25 to 45 with COVID-19, enrolled during active disease.

This clone was recorded only once. The chain has TRBV5-1 and TRBJ2-7; 11 positions agree with TRBD1. The CDR3 is 16 amino acids. Germline assignment: CDR1 SGHRS and CDR2 YFSETQ. Trimming took 3 bases from V and 3 from J; bases not matched to a gene: 8. The CDR3 spells CASSYVTGTGGYEQYF. The CDR3 nucleotides read TGCGCCAGCAGCTATGTAACCGGGACAGGGGGCTACGAGCAGTACTTC. The variable domain in full, completed from reference TRBV5-1 and TRBJ2-7, reads KAGVTQTPRYLIKTRGQQVTLSCSPISGHRSVSWYQQTPGQGLQFLFEYFSETQRNKGNFPGRFSGRQFSNSRSEMNVSTLELGDSALYLCASSYVTGTGGYEQYFGPGTRLTVT.

V usage is TRBV11-2 and J usage is TRBJ2-2; 11 bases agree with TRBD1. Trimming took 6 bases from V and 4 from J; bases not matched to a gene: 7. The germline CDR1 and CDR2 sequences are SGHAT and FQNNGV. The CDR3 runs 16 residues. In DNA form, the CDR3 reads TGTGCCAGCAGATCCCGGGACAGGGGGGCCACCGGGGAGCTGTTTTTT. It yields the protein CASRSRDRGATGELFF.

The J gene is TRBJ1-1, the V gene TRBV5-1, with D perhaps matching TRBD1 (6 bases). Trimming cost V 6 bases and J 1 base, with 13 bases left between them. Per the germline V gene, CDR1 is SGHRS and CDR2 is YFSETQ. The CDR3 runs 14 residues. The chain's CDR3 is CASTKDRQNTEAFF. CDR3 bases: TGCGCCAGCACCAAGGACAGACAGAACACTGAAGCTTTCTTT.

In its sample, this clone was seen a few times. CDR3 sequence reads: CASSRRGSGELSYEQYF. The DNA for the CDR3 is TGCGCCAGCAGCCGGCGGGGTAGCGGGGAACTCTCCTACGAGCAGTACTTC. J is TRBJ2-7 and V is TRBV5-1, with TRBD2 matching 8 bases. V gave up 4 bases and J gave up 0 bases; unmatched junction bases: 12. Germline V gives CDR1 SGHRS, CDR2 YFSETQ. The CDR3 covers 17 residues.

The rearrangement links TRBV28 to TRBJ2-1, with 15 bases identical to TRBD2. With V trimmed by 4 bases and J by 6 bases, 10 bases remained unmatched. The CDR3 consists of 18 residues. Germline V gene data show CDR1 as MDHEN and CDR2 as SYDVKM. The CDR3 bases are TGTGCCAGCAGTTCCCCGGGACTAGCGGGAGGATACGGCAATGAGCAGTTCTTC. Translation: CASSSPGLAGGYGNEQFF.

In DNA form, the CDR3 reads TGTGCCTGGAGTAGGAGTTCCTACGAGCAGTACTTC. It codes for CAWSRSSYEQYF. The rearrangement links TRBV30 to TRBJ2-7; no firm D call. V shed 2 bases and J shed 1 base, with 6 bases lying between them. Germline CDR1 and CDR2: GTSNPN and SVGIG (reference sequence). This CDR3 is built from 12 residues.

The chain is built from TRBV23-1 and TRBJ1-6; 9 bases agree with TRBD1. TRBV23-1 is flagged as an ORF with uncertain function. The CDR3 is 17 amino acids. The V segment lost 3 bases and the J segment 7 bases; nucleotides outside the gene matches: 10. CDR3 nucleotide sequence: TGCGCCAGCAGTCAGCGTCCCGGGACAGGGACAAATTCACCCCTCCACTTT. Residues: CASSQRPGTGTNSPLHF.

The sample holds a few counts of this clone. The chain employs TRBV12-5 and TRBJ1-5, with 7 bases matching TRBD1. The CDR3 contains 15 residues. Trimming at V came to 7 bases and at J to 4 bases, leaving 10 bases not matched to a gene. CDR1 and CDR2 (germline): LGHNT, FRNRAP. The CDR3 loop reads CASDLTGLPNQPQHF. CDR3 in DNA: TGTGCTAGTGACTTGACAGGGCTCCCTAATCAGCCCCAGCATTTT.

This chain connects TRBV3-1 (or the pseudogene TRBV3-2) to TRBJ1-1, with no clear D. Looked up from germline, CDR1 is LGHDT and CDR2 is YNNKEL (reference sequence). This CDR3 contains 13 residues. Trimming removed 0 bases from V and 3 bases from J, with 5 bases in between. The CDR3 protein is CASSQDRDTEAFF. The CDR3 coding sequence is TGTGCCAGCAGCCAAGACCGAGACACTGAAGCTTTCTTT.

The genes are TRBV30 and TRBJ1-2; 10 bases line up with TRBD1. Germline CDR1 is GTSNPN and CDR2 is SVGIG (reference sequence). The CDR3 is 15 amino acids. V shed 7 bases, J shed 8 bases, and the junction held 16 bases outside the gene matches. For the CDR3, the DNA is TGTGCCTCACCGGGGGGGACAGGGGCAGAAGGGGGCTACACCTTC. This sequence encodes CASPGGTGAEGGYTF.

V gene TRBV7-9 combines with J gene TRBJ2-1, with 12 bases lining up with TRBD2. The CDR3 has 17 amino acids. The V and J ends lost 5 bases and 5 bases, in that order; junction bases with no gene match: 10. The germline gives CDR1 SEHNR, CDR2 FQNEAQ (reference sequence). Here the CDR3 reads CASSGPRLAGVHNEQFF. The CDR3 DNA sequence: TGTGCCAGCAGCGGCCCGAGACTAGCGGGGGTCCACAATGAGCAGTTCTTC. Complete variable domain (other parts from reference TRBV7-9 and TRBJ2-1): DTGVSQNPRHKITKRGQNVTFRCDPISEHNRLYWYRQTLGQGPEFLTYFQNEAQLEKSRLLSDRFSAERPKGSFSTLEIQRTEQGDSAMYLCASSGPRLAGVHNEQFFGPGTRLTVL.

The V gene is TRBV9, the J gene TRBJ2-5, with D perhaps matching TRBD1 (6 bases). V was cut by 0 bases and J by 1 base, with 16 bases left in between. Germline loops: CDR1 SGDLS, CDR2 YYNGEE. This CDR3 is 17 amino acids long. The CDR3 is CASSVGQDTRGQETQYF. CDR3 nucleotides: TGTGCCAGCAGCGTAGGCCAGGATACCAGGGGCCAAGAGACCCAGTACTTC. The full variable domain, in which reference TRBV9 and TRBJ2-5 provide the parts outside the CDR3, is DSGVTQTPKHLITATGQRVTLRCSPRSGDLSVYWYQQSLDQGLQFLIQYYNGEERAKGNILERFSAQQFPDLHSELNLSSLELGDSALYFCASSVGQDTRGQETQYFGPGTRLLVL.

The genes are TRBV18 and TRBJ1-4; 10 bases are shared with TRBD1. Trimming cost V 6 bases and J 8 bases; bases outside gene matches: 12. Germline V lookup: CDR1 KGHSH, CDR2 LQKENI. This CDR3 region has 16 residues. CDR3 amino acids: CASSSRQGASREKLFF. CDR3 DNA sequence: TGTGCCAGCTCGTCTCGACAGGGGGCATCAAGGGAAAAACTGTTTTTT.

The chain combines TRBV28 with TRBJ1-2; 7 bases match TRBD1. The CDR3 covers 15 residues. Germline V gene sequence: CDR1 MDHEN, CDR2 SYDVKM. The trim removed 7 bases at V and 0 bases at J, leaving 8 bases unmatched. In DNA form, the CDR3 reads TGTGCCAGCACCCCAGGGACAGCCGCTAACTATGGCTACACCTTC. Amino acid sequence: CASTPGTAANYGYTF.

The chain is built from TRBV6-5 and TRBJ1-3; D is possibly TRBD1 (5 bases). The CDR3 covers 15 residues. Germline V CDR1 and CDR2: MNHEY, SVGAGI. Trimming shortened V by 6 bases and J by 2 bases, and 14 bases separated the two germline ends. The CDR3 loop reads CASSHGGETGNTIYF. Written as DNA, the CDR3 is TGTGCCAGCAGCCACGGGGGGGAGACTGGAAACACCATATATTTT.

This clone was detected only a few times. V usage is TRBV7-3 and J usage is TRBJ2-3; 9 bases line up with TRBD2. Germline V lookup: CDR1 SGHTA, CDR2 FQGTGA. The CDR3 covers 17 residues. V lost 0 bases and J lost 0; bases outside the gene matches: 4. CDR3 coding DNA: TGTGCCAGCAGCTTAACGGGAACTAGCGGGAGCACAGATACGCAGTATTTT. Its protein product is CASSLTGTSGSTDTQYF.

The chain uses TRBV29-1 and TRBJ2-7; 9 nucleotides match TRBD1. Trimming cost V 4 bases and J 5 bases; bases outside gene matches: 12. Germline V CDR1 and CDR2: SQVTM, ANQGSEA. The CDR3 runs 15 residues. CDR3 bases: TGCAGCGTTGGGACGTTCCGGGACAGGGCCCACGAGCAGTACTTC. This sequence encodes CSVGTFRDRAHEQYF.

The chain joins TRBV2 to TRBJ2-4; 8 bases are a match to TRBD1. J was trimmed by 11 bases and V by 2 bases; bases with no gene match: 8. This CDR3 comprises 14 residues. Germline-derived CDR1 and CDR2 are SNHLY and FYNNEI. The CDR3 DNA is TGTGCCAGCAGTGAACTCGACAGGGGAGTTGTTCAGTACTTC. Translation gives CASSELDRGVVQYF.

The rearrangement uses TRBV29-1 and TRBJ2-3; 10 bases line up with TRBD1. The CDR3 runs to 14 residues. Trimming at V came to 5 bases and at J to 4 bases, leaving 6 bases not matched to a gene. Germline lookup yields CDR1 SQVTM and CDR2 ANQGSEA. CDR3 region: CSVSPGTGADTQYF. The CDR3 DNA sequence: TGCAGCGTTAGTCCCGGGACAGGGGCAGATACGCAGTATTTT.

The rearrangement links TRBV10-2 to TRBJ1-6; TRBD1 matches 9 bases. CDR1 is WSHSY, CDR2 SAAADI, per germline. The V gene end was trimmed by 2 bases and the J gene end by 10 bases; junction bases not matched to a gene: 6. This CDR3 has 15 residues. The CDR3 is CASSEMDRGWSPLHF. DNA of the CDR3: TGCGCCAGCAGTGAGATGGACAGGGGTTGGTCACCCCTCCACTTT.

This clone appeared a few times. The genes are TRBV28 and TRBJ1-5, with a tentative D call TRBD1 (5 bases). In germline, CDR1 is MDHEN, CDR2 SYDVKM. V lost 4 bases and J 5 bases, leaving 15 bases between the germline ends. The CDR3 is 15 amino acids. CDR3 DNA: TGTGCCAGCAGTTCAATTGGGGCGCTCGATCAGCCCCAGCATTTT. It specifies CASSSIGALDQPQHF.

This chain uses TRBV28 with TRBJ2-1, with 12 bases aligning to TRBD2. Germline V CDR1 and CDR2: MDHEN, SYDVKM. The CDR3 covers 17 residues. V lost 4 bases, J lost 3 bases, and 7 bases stayed unmatched. The CDR3 DNA sequence: TGTGCCAGCAGTTCACCCTTACTAGCGGGGGGCTACAATGAGCAGTTCTTC. Amino acids: CASSSPLLAGGYNEQFF.

The chain links TRBV5-1 to TRBJ2-2, with 13 bases identical to TRBD2. The CDR3 consists of 15 residues. V lost 3 bases, J lost 4 bases, and 0 bases stayed unmatched. In germline, CDR1 is SGHRS, CDR2 YFSETQ. DNA for the CDR3: TGCGCCAGCAGCTGGACTAGCGGGGGCACCGGGGAGCTGTTTTTT. Amino acids: CASSWTSGGTGELFF.

V usage is TRBV7-9 and J usage is TRBJ2-1; 14 bases match TRBD2. After removal of 4 bases from V and 14 bases from J, the junction contained 10 bases not matched to a gene. Germline CDR1 is SEHNR and CDR2 is FQNEAQ (reference sequence). This CDR3 region has 15 residues. The CDR3 loop is CASSSTSGGARKEFF. Here the CDR3 DNA reads TGTGCCAGCAGCTCGACTAGCGGGGGGGCCAGGAAGGAGTTCTTC.

This clone was seen only once. The rearrangement links TRBV19 to TRBJ2-7, with 7 positions matching TRBD1. Germline V gives CDR1 LNHDA, CDR2 SQIVND (reference sequence). CDR3 length: 13 residues. Germline trimming cut 2 bases from V and 2 bases from J; bases unmatched to any gene: 0. The CDR3 DNA sequence: TGTGCCAGTAGTATAAGGGGGCCCTACGAGCAGTACTTC. Translated, it gives CASSIRGPYEQYF.

The chain recombines TRBV27 with TRBJ1-4; D call uncertain. This CDR3 spans 14 amino acids. From germline, CDR1 is MNHEY and CDR2 SMNVEV (reference sequence). V lost 1 base and J 7 bases, leaving 10 bases between the germline ends. CDR3 coding DNA: TGTGCCAGCAGTTTATGGTCAGAATCTGAAAAACTGTTTTTT. Protein product: CASSLWSESEKLFF.

This clone was observed a few times. This chain connects TRBV2 to TRBJ2-2; tentative D call: TRBD2 (6 bases). CDR1 is SNHLY and CDR2 is FYNNEI in the germline V gene. Trimming cost V 4 bases and J 4 bases, with 10 bases left between them. The CDR3 runs to 14 residues. CDR3 DNA sequence: TGTGCCAGCAGTGTTAGCGGTAGCACCGGGGAGCTGTTTTTT. It specifies CASSVSGSTGELFF.

CDR3 coding DNA: TGTGCCAGCAGCTTAGTTCGGGGAGTGGGGAATGAGCAGTTCTTC. Amino acid sequence: CASSLVRGVGNEQFF. The chain uses TRBV11-3 and TRBJ2-1, with D tentatively TRBD2 (5 bases). The germline gives CDR1 SGHNT, CDR2 YENEEA. The V end was cut by 1 base, the J end by 7 bases, with 14 bases between. This CDR3 is built from 15 residues.

The chain uses TRBV11-3 and TRBJ2-7; no firm D call. Germline CDR1 SGHNT, CDR2 YENEEA. Trimming removed 1 base at V and 3 bases at J, with 7 bases between. CDR3 size: 13 residues. CDR3 loop: CASSLGQNYEQYF. The CDR3, as DNA: TGTGCCAGCAGCTTAGGCCAGAACTACGAGCAGTACTTC.

The V gene is TRBV4-3, the J gene TRBJ2-3; D perhaps matches TRBD2 (5 bases). From germline, CDR1 is LGHNA and CDR2 YSLEER. Trimming removed 0 bases from V and 0 bases from J, with 13 bases in between. The CDR3 is made up of 17 amino acids. The CDR3 sequence: CASSQDRTGISTDTQYF. CDR3 sequence (DNA): TGCGCCAGCAGCCAAGATCGGACGGGGATTAGCACAGATACGCAGTATTTT.